The rows below give T cell receptor beta chains drawn from one sample of a study of blood T cell repertoires in COVID-19. The assay was immunoSEQ multiplex PCR, and TCRdb's table has in-frame clones only and misses some. Of more than 300,000 clones listed, more than 85% were seen once; the top ten hold around 0.86%. Material: PBMCs or T cells enriched from blood (not recorded which). The source is a woman in her forties who had been exposed to COVID-19. The CDR3 runs from the conserved cysteine through the conserved F or W. The order of the fields is V gene, J gene, clone size, D gene, CDR3 protein, CDR3 DNA. The D gene is left open where the match is weak. Part of the rows lack a size; the others show once, few, many or a class for expanded clones.

>TRBV6-6|TRBJ1-1|NA|NA
CASTTGLQAFF
TGTGCCAGCACCACGGGACTTCAAGCTTTCTTT
>TRBV11-3|TRBJ2-7|NA|TRBD2
CASSPPRGRGSSYEQYF
TGTGCCAGCAGCCCGCCACGCGGGAGGGGGAGCTCCTACGAGCAGTACTTC
>TRBV30|TRBJ1-2|NA|NA
CAWSSRGYGYTF
TGTGCCTGGAGCTCGAGGGGGTATGGCTACACCTTC
>TRBV7-2|TRBJ2-4|NA|TRBD2
CASSKGGGGIAKNIQYF
TGTGCCAGCAGCAAGGGCGGGGGGGGTATAGCCAAAAACATTCAGTACTTC
>TRBV12-3/TRBV12-4|TRBJ1-1|NA|NA
CASSRGGTEAFF
TGTGCCAGCAGCCGTGGCGGCACTGAAGCTTTCTTT
>TRBV7-2|TRBJ1-5|NA|TRBD1
CASSTRDRGDNQPQHF
TGTGCCAGCAGCACTCGAGACAGGGGGGACAATCAGCCCCAGCATTTT
>TRBV11-2|TRBJ1-4|NA|NA
CASSPKGSAVNEKLFF
TGTGCCAGCAGCCCAAAGGGGTCGGCAGTTAATGAAAAACTGTTTTTT
>TRBV21-1|TRBJ1-6|NA|NA
CASTPQQGSSYNSPLHF
TGTGCCAGCACCCCCCAGCAGGGAAGCTCCTATAATTCACCCCTCCACTTT
>TRBV5-5|TRBJ1-2|NA|TRBD1
CASSLEVDRGRRGYTF
TGTGCCAGCAGCTTGGAGGTTGACAGGGGGCGGAGAGGCTACACCTTC
>TRBV5-1|TRBJ2-3|NA|TRBD1
CASSYTQGADTQYF
TGCGCCAGCAGTTATACACAGGGGGCAGATACGCAGTATTTT
>TRBV6-5|TRBJ1-2|NA|NA
CASMAEAYYGYTF
TGTGCCAGCATGGCGGAGGCTTACTATGGCTACACCTTC
>TRBV19|TRBJ1-5|NA|NA
CASSREGWWNQPQHF
TGTGCCAGTAGTAGGGAGGGGTGGTGGAATCAGCCCCAGCATTTT
>TRBV19|TRBJ1-3|NA|NA
CASNRQQGVSGNTIYF
TGTGCCAGTAATCGACAACAGGGAGTCTCTGGAAACACCATATATTTT
>TRBV18|TRBJ2-5|NA|NA
CASSPEAVQETQYF
TGTGCCAGCTCACCAGAGGCAGTCCAAGAGACCCAGTACTTC
>TRBV20-1|TRBJ2-4|NA|NA
CSASNHTRLAKNIQYF
TGCAGTGCTAGTAATCACACCAGGTTAGCCAAAAACATTCAGTACTTC
>TRBV6-1|TRBJ2-7|NA|TRBD2
CASSERPSGTSYEQYF
TGTGCCAGCAGTGAACGGCCTAGCGGGACTTCCTACGAGCAGTACTTC
>TRBV7-7|TRBJ2-5|NA|NA
CASSLSGPETQYF
TGTGCTAGCAGCTTATCAGGGCCGGAGACCCAGTACTTC
>TRBV11-3|TRBJ1-2|NA|NA
CASSFFQASVNYGYTF
TGTGCCAGCAGCTTTTTTCAGGCATCCGTTAACTATGGCTACACCTTC
>TRBV6-1|TRBJ1-2|NA|NA
CASSEDHRAPGYTF
TGTGCCAGCAGTGAGGACCACAGGGCGCCTGGCTACACCTTC
>TRBV6-2/TRBV6-3|TRBJ1-2|NA|NA
CASSPGQFYGYTF
TGTGCCAGCAGTCCCGGACAGTTTTATGGCTACACCTTC
>TRBV19|TRBJ1-1|NA|NA
CASSIVYPMREVFF
TGTGCCAGTAGTATTGTCTACCCGATGAGGGAGGTTTTCTTT
>TRBV11-1|TRBJ1-6|NA|TRBD1
CASSRDRAEGSPLHF
TGTGCCAGCAGCCGGGACAGGGCGGAAGGTTCACCCCTCCACTTT
>TRBV7-9|TRBJ1-2|NA|TRBD1
CASSSGQYNGYTF
TGTGCCAGCAGCTCGGGACAGTACAACGGCTACACCTTC
>TRBV6-5|TRBJ1-1|NA|NA
CASSPVVGPGTEAFF
TGTGCCAGCAGTCCAGTGGTTGGCCCGGGCACTGAAGCTTTCTTT
>TRBV6-4|TRBJ2-7|NA|TRBD1
CASSEGQGAEQYF
TGTGCCAGCAGTGAGGGACAGGGAGCCGAGCAGTACTTC
>TRBV5-1|TRBJ2-1|once|TRBD2
CASSLGLAGVNEQFF
TGCGCCAGCAGCTTGGGGCTAGCGGGGGTGAATGAGCAGTTCTTC
>TRBV7-8|TRBJ2-1|NA|NA
CASSLEVRTTYNEQFF
TGTGCCAGCAGTCTAGAAGTAAGGACTACTTACAATGAGCAGTTCTTC
>TRBV19|TRBJ2-2|NA|TRBD2
CASSNPRPRASGSGNTGELFF
TGTGCCAGTAGTAATCCGAGACCAAGGGCTAGCGGGAGTGGTAACACCGGGGAGCTGTTTTTT
>TRBV12-5|TRBJ1-5|NA|TRBD1
CASGLVGQGADSNQPQHF
TGTGCTAGTGGTTTGGTGGGACAGGGGGCGGATAGCAATCAGCCCCAGCATTTT
>TRBV11-3|TRBJ2-2|NA|TRBD2
CASSSALAGETGELFF
TGTGCCAGCAGCTCTGCTCTGGCGGGAGAAACCGGGGAGCTGTTTTTT
>TRBV30|TRBJ1-3|once|TRBD1
CAWSVRRSTGSGNTIYF
TGTGCCTGGAGTGTCCGCAGATCGACAGGGTCTGGAAACACCATATATTTT
>TRBV5-6|TRBJ1-1|NA|NA
CASSLRQGNTEAFF
TGTGCCAGCAGCTTGAGGCAGGGGAACACTGAAGCTTTCTTT
>TRBV6-5|TRBJ1-2|NA|TRBD1
CASSRGQDYGYTF
TGTGCCAGCAGCCGGGGACAGGACTATGGCTACACCTTC
>TRBV24-1|TRBJ2-5|NA|TRBD2
CATSFGTSGRETQYF
TGTGCCACCAGTTTCGGGACTAGCGGGAGGGAGACCCAGTACTTC
>TRBV2|TRBJ1-4|NA|TRBD1
CASRLNRGRVKLFF
TGTGCCAGCAGACTTAACAGGGGGCGAGTAAAACTGTTTTTT
>TRBV5-3|TRBJ2-7|NA|TRBD2
CARSSKRLAGSYEQYF
TGTGCCAGAAGCTCAAAACGACTAGCGGGCTCCTACGAGCAGTACTTC
>TRBV18|TRBJ1-1|NA|NA
CASSTTRMNTEAFF
TGTGCCAGCTCAACCACAAGAATGAACACTGAAGCTTTCTTT
>TRBV19|TRBJ2-1|NA|NA
CASSWADNEQFF
TGTGCCAGTAGTTGGGCAGACAATGAGCAGTTCTTC
>TRBV27|TRBJ2-1|NA|TRBD2
CASSSPRGLAGGHEQFF
TGTGCCAGCAGTTCCCCCCGAGGACTAGCGGGAGGGCATGAGCAGTTCTTC
>TRBV12-3/TRBV12-4|TRBJ1-2|NA|NA
CASRPTESQGYTF
TGTGCCAGCAGACCCACAGAAAGTCAGGGCTACACCTTC
>TRBV5-4|TRBJ1-1|NA|TRBD1
CASRPPTGGKNTEAFF
TGTGCCAGCAGGCCACCGACAGGGGGCAAGAACACTGAAGCTTTCTTT
>TRBV28|TRBJ1-3|once|NA
CASSPPGRGSDTIYF
TGTGCCAGCAGTCCACCGGGCAGGGGATCTGACACCATATATTTT
>TRBV30|TRBJ1-2|once|NA
CAWSGPLRGVGGYTF
TGTGCCTGGAGTGGACCACTCAGGGGTGTAGGGGGCTACACCTTC
>TRBV11-2|TRBJ2-5|NA|TRBD1
CASGVTGMVGETQYF
TGTGCCAGCGGAGTGACAGGGATGGTAGGAGAGACCCAGTACTTC
>TRBV12-3/TRBV12-4|TRBJ1-6|NA|NA
CASSFKGLSPLHF
TGTGCCAGCAGTTTCAAGGGGCTGTCACCCCTCCACTTT
>TRBV6-2/TRBV6-3|TRBJ1-2|NA|TRBD1
CASSEGATFNYGYTF
TGTGCCAGCAGTGAGGGGGCGACTTTTAACTATGGCTACACCTTC
>TRBV6-6|TRBJ1-4|NA|TRBD1
CASKLGQGIEKLFF
TGTGCCAGCAAACTCGGACAGGGGATAGAAAAACTGTTTTTT
>TRBV6-5|TRBJ1-2|NA|NA
CASSYGQAAGYTF
TGTGCCAGCAGTTACGGGCAGGCCGCTGGCTACACCTTC
>TRBV15|TRBJ2-3|NA|TRBD2
CATSRDRRTSGSSSTDTQYF
TGTGCCACCAGCAGAGATAGGCGGACTAGCGGGTCTTCTAGCACAGATACGCAGTATTTT
>TRBV11-2|TRBJ2-7|NA|TRBD1
CASSLDRRRDRVYF
TGTGCCAGCAGCTTAGATCGGAGGCGGGACAGGGTGTACTTC
>TRBV7-3|TRBJ1-1|NA|TRBD1
CASSTAGQGWSEAFF
TGTGCCAGCAGCACCGCGGGACAGGGTTGGTCTGAAGCTTTCTTT
>TRBV5-1|TRBJ2-1|NA|TRBD1
CASSPGQVHNEQFF
TGCGCCAGCAGCCCCGGACAGGTTCACAATGAGCAGTTCTTC
>TRBV5-1|TRBJ1-1|NA|TRBD1
CASSSQGATVNTEAFF
TGCGCCAGCAGCTCACAGGGGGCTACAGTGAACACTGAAGCTTTCTTT
>TRBV4-1|TRBJ1-1|NA|NA
CASSQVTGSLNTEAFF
TGCGCCAGCAGCCAAGTCACGGGGTCTCTGAACACTGAAGCTTTCTTT
>TRBV20-1|TRBJ2-1|NA|TRBD2
CSASAAGGRGSSYNEQFF
TGCAGTGCTAGTGCCGCGGGAGGGCGCGGGAGCTCCTACAATGAGCAGTTCTTC
>TRBV6-5|TRBJ1-6|NA|NA
CASKGDSPLHF
TGTGCCAGCAAAGGGGATTCACCCCTCCACTTT
>TRBV7-3|TRBJ1-1|NA|NA
CASSYGGNTEAFF
TGTGCCAGCAGCTACGGCGGTAACACTGAAGCTTTCTTT
>TRBV4-1|TRBJ2-7|NA|TRBD1
CASSQVAGTGGYEQYF
TGCGCCAGCAGCCAAGTAGCCGGGACAGGGGGCTACGAGCAGTACTTC
>TRBV19|TRBJ2-5|NA|TRBD1
CASSIAPGQGDQETQYF
TGTGCCAGTAGTATTGCCCCGGGACAGGGGGACCAAGAGACCCAGTACTTC
>TRBV3-1/TRBV3-2|TRBJ2-5|NA|TRBD1
CASSQADRGLETQYF
TGTGCCAGCAGCCAAGCGGACAGGGGGCTGGAGACCCAGTACTTC